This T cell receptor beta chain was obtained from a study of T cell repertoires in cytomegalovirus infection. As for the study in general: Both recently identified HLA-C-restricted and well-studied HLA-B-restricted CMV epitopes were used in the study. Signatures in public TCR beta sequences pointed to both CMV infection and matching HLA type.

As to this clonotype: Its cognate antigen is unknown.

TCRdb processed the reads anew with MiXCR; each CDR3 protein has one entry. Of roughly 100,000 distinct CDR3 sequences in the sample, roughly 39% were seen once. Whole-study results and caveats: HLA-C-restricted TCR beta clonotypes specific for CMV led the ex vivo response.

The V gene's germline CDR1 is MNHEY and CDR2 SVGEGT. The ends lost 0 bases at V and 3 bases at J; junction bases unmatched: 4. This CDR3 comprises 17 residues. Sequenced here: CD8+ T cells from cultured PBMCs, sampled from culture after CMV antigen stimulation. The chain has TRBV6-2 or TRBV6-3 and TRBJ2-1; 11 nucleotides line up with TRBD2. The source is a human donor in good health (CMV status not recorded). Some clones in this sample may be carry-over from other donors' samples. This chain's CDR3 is CASSYSIAGGRYNEQFF. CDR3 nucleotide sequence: TGTGCCAGCAGTTACTCTATAGCGGGGGGGCGCTACAATGAGCAGTTCTTC.